Below are 30 T cell receptor beta chains sequenced from a single sample in a study of regulatory T cells in long-lasting Graves disease. Indicated time point: newly diagnosed GD, antithyroid drugs for less than 3 months. The authors made the TCR library using RNA they extracted from PBMCs. Arm-PCR of CDR3 regions with iRepertoire HTBI primers generated TCR beta libraries. Via MiXCR, TCRdb re-called the multiplex PCR reads, giving one row per CDR3 protein. Of around 400,000 distinct CDR3 sequences in the sample, roughly a sixth are singletons; the top ten hold approximately 21%. The material was peripheral blood mononuclear cells (PBMCs), obtained at new diagnosis, from a patient treated with antithyroid drugs. The receptors shown here come from a female donor with Graves disease.

There are a few counts of this clonotype. The CDR3 here is CASSSPDRGRLAFF. DNA of the CDR3: TGTGCCAGCAGTTCCCCAGACAGGGGGCGACTAGCTTTCTTT. The chain is built from TRBV12-3 or TRBV12-4 and TRBJ1-1; 10 bases map to TRBD1. The J segment lost 10 bases and the V segment lost 4 bases, leaving 9 bases of the junction unmatched. This CDR3 is 14 amino acids long.

Many counts were recorded for this clonotype. J is TRBJ1-2 and V is TRBV2; D gene ambiguous. The CDR3 contains 11 residues. Trimming shortened V by 4 bases and J by 7 bases, and 7 bases separated the two germline ends. From germline, CDR1 is SNHLY and CDR2 FYNNEI. The CDR3 DNA sequence: TGTGCCAGCAGTGTACCCACTGGCTACACCTTC. Residues: CASSVPTGYTF.

This clonotype came up many times. The V and J genes are TRBV7-2 and TRBJ1-5; D is ambiguous. CDR3 length equals 12 residues. Germline-derived CDR1 and CDR2 are SGHTA and FQGNSA. V was cut by 1 base and J by 10 bases, with 8 bases left in between. This CDR3 is CASSLGEIPQHF. Here the CDR3 DNA reads TGTGCCAGCAGCTTAGGAGAAATACCCCAGCATTTT.

This clonotype was recorded at least ten times. This chain joins TRBV3-1 and TRBJ2-3; tentative D call: TRBD2 (6 bases). This CDR3 contains 17 residues. The V gene's germline CDR1 is LGHDT and CDR2 YNNKEL (reference sequence). The germline V and J ends were trimmed by 4 bases and 6 bases, with 23 bases remaining between them. The CDR3 DNA sequence: TGTGCCAGCAGCCGGAGGGCGCGGGCCCTTAGCTGGGATACGCAGTATTTT. Translation gives CASSRRARALSWDTQYF.

The chain has TRBV5-1 and TRBJ1-1; weak D call: TRBD1 (6 bases). The V and J ends lost 0 bases and 4 bases respectively, with 10 bases between them. The CDR3 has 14 residues. Germline CDR1 reads SGHRS; CDR2 reads YFSETQ. The CDR3 sequence is CASSLEQGFTEAFF. For the CDR3, the DNA is TGCGCCAGCAGCTTGGAACAGGGTTTCACTGAAGCTTTCTTT.

This clonotype was seen many times. CDR3 amino acids: CASGGQGVGGYTF. In nucleotides, the CDR3 is TGTGCCAGTGGGGGACAGGGGGTTGGGGGCTACACCTTC. The chain links TRBV6-1 to TRBJ1-2, with 11 bases fitting TRBD1. The germline CDR1 and CDR2 sequences are MNHNS and SASEGT. The CDR3 has 13 residues. V shed 9 bases, J shed 8 bases, and the junction held 8 bases outside the gene matches.

J is TRBJ1-6 and V is TRBV7-9, with 7 bases matching TRBD1. CDR1 is SEHNR, CDR2 FQNEAQ, per germline (reference sequence). This CDR3 region has 16 residues. Unmatched junction bases numbered 8, after V lost 1 base and J lost 8 bases. The CDR3 here is CASSLVRDSPHSPLHF. The CDR3 DNA sequence: TGTGCCAGCAGCTTAGTCCGGGACAGTCCTCATTCACCCCTCCACTTT.

This clonotype was counted between two and nine times. This chain links TRBV19 with TRBJ1-2; D remains ambiguous. The CDR3 has 13 residues. Germline CDR1 reads LNHDA; CDR2 reads SQIVND (reference sequence). V lost 7 bases and J lost 6, with 15 bases in between. CDR3 amino acids: CASMGSQVDGYTF. CDR3 coding DNA: TGTGCCAGTATGGGCAGCCAGGTGGATGGCTACACCTTC.

This clonotype was recorded a few times. A much larger clone differs by one base, so this may be a read error. This chain uses TRBV7-2 with TRBJ2-3; no definite D call. The CDR3 runs to 19 residues. Trimming took off 5 bases at V and 0 bases at J, with 24 bases between the two ends. Germline lookup yields CDR1 SGHTA and CDR2 FQGNSA. CDR3 DNA: TGTGCCAGCAGCCCTGCCGACGGTCAACTAACTTCTAGCACAGATACGCAGTATTTT. It translates to CASSPADGQLTSSTDTQYF.

This clonotype was seen many times. The V and J genes are TRBV5-1 and TRBJ2-4; D gene uncertain. Germline CDR1 is SGHRS and CDR2 is YFSETQ. V lost 0 bases to trimming and J lost 8 bases, with 3 bases between them. The CDR3 has 11 residues. CDR3 region: CASSLADIQYF. The CDR3 nucleotides read TGCGCCAGCAGCTTGGCAGACATTCAGTACTTC.

This clonotype was observed many times. The rearrangement joins TRBV27 to TRBJ1-5; a possible D gene is TRBD1 (5 bases). The germline V gene has CDR1 MNHEY and CDR2 SMNVEV (reference sequence). Trimming removed 8 bases from V and 1 base from J, with 24 bases in between. The CDR3 totals 18 residues. The CDR3 region has the DNA TGTGCCAGCCGCCCTCATGGCAGGGTGTTCTCCAGCAATCAGCCCCAGCATTTT. Residues: CASRPHGRVFSSNQPQHF.

At least ten counts were recorded for this clonotype. The gene calls are TRBV28 and TRBJ1-2; no firm D call. Germline V gene sequence: CDR1 MDHEN, CDR2 SYDVKM. Trimming left V 2 bases short and J 4 bases short, with 11 bases between. The CDR3 has 14 amino acids. The CDR3 reads CASSLRASLYGYTF. For the CDR3, the DNA is TGTGCCAGCAGTTTAAGGGCTAGCCTCTATGGCTACACCTTC.

This chain joins TRBV7-2 and TRBJ2-1; no firm D call. Germline lookup yields CDR1 SGHTA and CDR2 FQGNSA. The length of the CDR3 is 16 residues. Between the trimmed V and J ends, which lost 3 bases and 2 bases, there was a span of 14 bases. In DNA form, the CDR3 reads TGTGCCAGCAGCTTCCCTCTCGTGGACCCCTACAATGAGCAGTTCTTC. This sequence encodes CASSFPLVDPYNEQFF.

This rearrangement joins TRBV20-1 to TRBJ1-2, with 10 positions matching TRBD1. CDR3 length: 14 amino acids. Germline CDR1 reads DFQATT; CDR2 reads SNEGSKA (reference sequence). Unmatched junction bases numbered 8, after V lost 3 bases and J lost 7 bases. The CDR3 protein is CSARIEGQGCGYTF. CDR3 bases: TGCAGTGCTAGGATAGAGGGACAGGGGTGTGGCTACACCTTC.

This clonotype occurred many times. The V call is TRBV3-1, the J call TRBJ2-7; 11 bases match TRBD2. Germline CDR1 is LGHDT and CDR2 is YNNKEL (reference sequence). V gave up 1 base and J gave up 6 bases; unmatched junction bases: 8. The CDR3 is 16 amino acids. The CDR3 DNA follows: TGTGCCAGCAGCCAAGGACTAGCGGGACCCAAGGGCGAGCAGTACTTC. Translating gives CASSQGLAGPKGEQYF.

The chain employs TRBV19 and TRBJ2-1, with 8 bases that match TRBD1. Germline-derived CDR1 and CDR2 are LNHDA and SQIVND (reference sequence). V lost 4 bases, J lost 5 bases, and 4 bases stayed unmatched. The CDR3 sequence is 14 residues long. This chain's CDR3 is CASSTGQAHNEQFF. The DNA for the CDR3 is TGTGCCAGTAGTACGGGACAGGCGCACAATGAGCAGTTCTTC.

Ten or more counts support this clonotype. The chain links TRBV14 to TRBJ1-2; D is uncertain. This CDR3 region has 12 residues. V shed 1 base and J shed 2 bases, with 2 bases lying between them. The germline CDR1 and CDR2 sequences are SGHDN and FVKESK. Written as DNA, the CDR3 is TGTGCCAGCAGCCAAGCAAACTATGGCTACACCTTC. Protein: CASSQANYGYTF.

This clonotype occurred many times. V is TRBV6-1 and J is TRBJ2-7; 11 bases line up with TRBD2. CDR1 and CDR2 (germline): MNHNS, SASEGT. The J segment lost 3 bases and the V segment lost 8 bases, leaving 6 bases of the junction unmatched. The CDR3 length is 14 residues. CDR3: CASAPGTSGYEQYF. The CDR3 DNA reads as TGTGCCAGCGCTCCCGGGACTAGCGGCTACGAGCAGTACTTC.

This clonotype came up many times. The chain couples TRBV20-1 to TRBJ2-3, with D uncertain. V shed 3 bases and J shed 0 bases, with 7 bases lying between them. The CDR3 totals 13 residues. Germline CDR1 is DFQATT and CDR2 is SNEGSKA (reference sequence). The CDR3 region has the DNA TGCAGTGCTAGGACTCTTAGCACAGATACGCAGTATTTT. This codes for CSARTLSTDTQYF.

Ten or more counts support this clonotype. The rearrangement links TRBV7-2 to TRBJ2-3, with D unresolved. Germline loops: CDR1 SGHTA, CDR2 FQGNSA. The CDR3 runs 14 residues. The V and J ends lost 2 bases and 0 bases respectively, with 6 bases between them. CDR3 bases: TGTGCCAGCAGCTTATACAGTAGCACAGATACGCAGTATTTT. This sequence encodes CASSLYSSTDTQYF.

This clonotype has just a few counts. The gene calls are TRBV6-1 and TRBJ1-1, with no clear D. The CDR3 runs to 14 residues. Trimming stripped 7 bases from V and 1 base from J, with 13 bases between. Germline assignment: CDR1 MNHNS and CDR2 SASEGT. The CDR3 spells CASNLGRQNTEAFF. CDR3 nucleotide sequence: TGTGCCAGCAATCTCGGACGGCAGAACACTGAAGCTTTCTTT.

This clonotype has ten or more counts. The chain uses TRBV20-1 and TRBJ2-3; TRBD2 matches 11 bases. Losses at the gene ends were 5 bases for V and 3 bases for J; bases not matched to a gene: 7. This CDR3 is built from 15 residues. Germline CDR1 and CDR2: DFQATT and SNEGSKA (reference sequence). The CDR3 sequence is CSAELSSGRTDTQYF. The CDR3 region has the DNA TGCAGTGCTGAACTTTCTAGCGGGAGGACAGATACGCAGTATTTT.

In this sample, this clonotype turned up many times. The rearrangement links TRBV11-2 to TRBJ1-2; 7 positions match TRBD1. Germline V gene sequence: CDR1 SGHAT, CDR2 FQNNGV. This CDR3 is built from 15 residues. J was trimmed by 1 base and V by 4 bases; bases with no gene match: 6. CDR3: CASSSGTDHNYGYTF. CDR3 DNA: TGTGCCAGCAGCTCGGGGACAGACCATAACTATGGCTACACCTTC.

The rearrangement links TRBV6-1 to TRBJ1-5; D is possibly TRBD1 (5 bases). CDR3 size: 16 residues. With 10 bases removed from V and 7 bases from J, the gap between germline ends came to 26 bases. From germline, CDR1 is MNHNS and CDR2 SASEGT. The CDR3 spells CATHKGLGRASQPQHF. The CDR3 nucleotides are TGTGCCACCCACAAGGGGTTAGGGCGGGCCAGCCAGCCCCAGCATTTT.

This clonotype was recorded at least ten times. This sequence joins TRBV13 and TRBJ1-2; 7 nucleotides line up with TRBD1. V trimming: 4 bases; J trimming: 4 bases; junction bases outside the gene matches: 6. CDR3 length: 14 residues. Germline V gene data show CDR1 as PRHDT and CDR2 as FYEKMQ (reference sequence). The CDR3: CASSSDRNFYGYTF. CDR3 nucleotides: TGTGCCAGCAGCTCGGACAGGAACTTCTATGGCTACACCTTC.

The chain has TRBV6-1 and TRBJ1-4; no clear D gene. V lost 6 bases to trimming and J lost 7 bases, with 18 bases between them. CDR1 and CDR2 from the germline V gene are MNHNS and SASEGT. This CDR3 has 15 residues. The CDR3 sequence: CASRGGPREVEKLFF. CDR3 nucleotides: TGTGCCAGCAGGGGCGGACCCCGGGAGGTTGAAAAACTGTTTTTT.

The chain couples TRBV25-1 to TRBJ2-2, with D possibly matching TRBD1 (6 bases). V was cut by 5 bases and J by 5 bases, with 12 bases left in between. Germline loops: CDR1 MGHDK, CDR2 SYGVNS. This CDR3 comprises 14 residues. The CDR3 reads CASSTGSWTGELFF. Written as DNA, the CDR3 is TGTGCCAGCAGTACAGGGAGTTGGACCGGGGAGCTGTTTTTT.

This chain's CDR3 is CASSWTTSGSTDTQYF. DNA of the CDR3: TGTGCCAGCAGCTGGACGACTAGCGGGAGCACAGATACGCAGTATTTT. The chain employs TRBV5-6 and TRBJ2-3; 10 bases agree with TRBD2. Looked up from germline, CDR1 is SGHDT and CDR2 is YYEEEE. This CDR3 spans 16 amino acids. After removal of 3 bases from V and 0 bases from J, the junction contained 4 bases not matched to a gene.

This clonotype was counted at least ten times. The V call is TRBV6-5, the J call TRBJ2-7; no clear D gene. Germline V gene data show CDR1 as MNHEY and CDR2 as SVGAGI. This CDR3 contains 14 residues. Deletions cut 0 bases from V and 0 bases from J, with 6 bases between. CDR3 in amino acids: CASSYSAPSYEQYF. CDR3 coding DNA: TGTGCCAGCAGTTACTCGGCACCCTCCTACGAGCAGTACTTC.

The rearrangement joins TRBV27 to TRBJ2-7, with 11 bases fitting TRBD2. The V and J ends lost 1 base and 6 bases, in that order; junction bases with no gene match: 8. The CDR3 covers 16 residues. Germline V CDR1 and CDR2: MNHEY, SMNVEV (reference sequence). The CDR3 DNA reads as TGTGCCAGCAGTTTATACTTAGCGGGAGGGCCGGGCGAGCAGTACTTC. It encodes CASSLYLAGGPGEQYF.